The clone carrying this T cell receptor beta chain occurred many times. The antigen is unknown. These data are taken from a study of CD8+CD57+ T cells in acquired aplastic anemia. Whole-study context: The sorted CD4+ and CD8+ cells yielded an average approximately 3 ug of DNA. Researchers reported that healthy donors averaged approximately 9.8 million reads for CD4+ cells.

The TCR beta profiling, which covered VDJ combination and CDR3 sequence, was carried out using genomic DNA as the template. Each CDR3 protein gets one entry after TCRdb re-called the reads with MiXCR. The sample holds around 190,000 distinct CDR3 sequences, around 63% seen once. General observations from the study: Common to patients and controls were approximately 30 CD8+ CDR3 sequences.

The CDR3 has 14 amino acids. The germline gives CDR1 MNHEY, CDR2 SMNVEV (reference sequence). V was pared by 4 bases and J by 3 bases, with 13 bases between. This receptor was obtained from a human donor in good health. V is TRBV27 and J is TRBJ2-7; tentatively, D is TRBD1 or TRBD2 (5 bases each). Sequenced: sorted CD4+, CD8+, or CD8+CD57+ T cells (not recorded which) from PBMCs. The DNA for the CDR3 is TGTGCCAGCAGTTGGGGAGATAGGGGCTACGAGCAGTACTTC. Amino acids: CASSWGDRGYEQYF.